This paragraph covers one TCR beta chain sequence. Its antigen remains unidentified. The sample is drawn from a study of long-term antiretroviral therapy in people with HIV. Cryopreserved PBMC numbered about 0.85-10 million per sample before DNA extraction. The assay used was immunoSEQ (version v3.0), run at survey level. Per-sample TRB depth target: roughly 35,000-50,000 T-cell genomes. Profiled with immunoSEQ multiplex PCR; TCRdb holds only in-frame clones, not every one. The sample lists 25,000 to 30,000 clones; 84% were seen once. The V gene end was trimmed by 6 bases and the J gene end by 1 base; junction bases not matched to a gene: 5. There are 15 residues in the CDR3. In germline, CDR1 is MGHDK, CDR2 SYGVNS. Study results and caveats: Transplant donor controls retained higher diversity, though diversity increased after ART. Information pertaining to ART adherence, viral resistance or therapeutic modifications was not obtained.

The material sequenced was unsorted PBMCs, taken 0.4 years after starting antiretroviral therapy. The chain joins TRBV25-1 to TRBJ2-2; 7 nucleotides line up with TRBD1. The clonotype originates from a man aged 18-30 years with HIV. The chain's CDR3 is CASRGDRENTGELFF. CDR3 DNA: TGTGCCAGCAGAGGCGACAGGGAGAACACCGGGGAGCTGTTTTTT.